Each of the 19 T cell receptor beta chains below was sequenced from the same sample in a study of OX40 agonist ivuxolimab in advanced cancers. The data were produced by immunoSEQ multiplex PCR, yet TCRdb's version contains in-frame clones alone and is incomplete. This sample carries 48,000 or so clones, 94% of them seen once, and the ten largest clones take approximately 12%. This material consisted of CD4+ or CD8+ T cells sorted from blood, taken in a trial of the OX40 agonist ivuxolimab. Source of these receptors: an adult with an advanced solid tumor such as melanoma, head and neck, liver or kidney cancer.

The rearrangement joins TRBV27 to TRBJ2-5; 11 positions match TRBD2. Trimming removed 3 bases from V and 1 base from J; junction bases left unmatched: 1. The CDR3 length is 15 residues. CDR1 is MNHEY, CDR2 SMNVEV, per germline (reference sequence). DNA of the CDR3: TGTGCCAGCAGTTTCGGACTAGCGGGCCAAGAGACCCAGTACTTC. It encodes CASSFGLAGQETQYF.

The rearrangement joins TRBV9 to TRBJ2-1, with TRBD2 matching 8 bases. The germline gives CDR1 SGDLS, CDR2 YYNGEE. V was pared by 3 bases and J by 6 bases, with 8 bases of the junction left unmatched. The CDR3 contains 15 residues. Written as DNA, the CDR3 is TGTGCCAGCAGCGGGGGGACTAGTTGGGTCAATGAGCAGTTCTTC. Translation gives CASSGGTSWVNEQFF.

This clone was detected only a few times. This sequence joins TRBV30 and TRBJ1-4, with no clear D. Germline V gene lookup returns CDR1 GTSNPN and CDR2 SVGIG (reference sequence). V shed 2 bases and J shed 6 bases, with 10 bases lying between them. The CDR3 totals 13 residues. The CDR3: CAWSSNWDEKLFF. The DNA for the CDR3 is TGTGCCTGGAGTTCCAACTGGGATGAAAAACTGTTTTTT.

The chain recombines TRBV4-1 with TRBJ1-2, with D uncertain. Per germline, CDR1 MGHRA and CDR2 YSYEKL. The V gene lost 0 bases and the J gene lost 4 bases, with 3 bases spanning the gap. There are 12 residues in the CDR3. The CDR3 DNA follows: TGCGCCAGCAGCCAAGATAGCTATGGCTACACCTTC. The encoded protein is CASSQDSYGYTF.

The chain recombines TRBV11-2 with TRBJ2-3; unclear D gene. The CDR3 consists of 12 residues. Trimming left V 6 bases short and J 5 bases short, with 9 bases between. Per germline, CDR1 SGHAT and CDR2 FQNNGV. The CDR3 reads CASSRMIDTQYF. In nucleotides, the CDR3 is TGTGCCAGCAGTCGTATGATAGATACGCAGTATTTT.

CDR3 sequence: CASSVWGQGQETQYF. The DNA for the CDR3 is TGTGCCAGCAGCGTGTGGGGACAGGGACAGGAGACCCAGTACTTC. This chain links TRBV9 with TRBJ2-5; 9 positions agree with TRBD1. Germline V gives CDR1 SGDLS, CDR2 YYNGEE. The junction had 7 bases not matched to a gene; V was cut back by 2 bases and J by 5 bases. The CDR3 runs to 15 residues.

The chain is built from TRBV30 and TRBJ2-3, with 8 positions matching TRBD2. The CDR3 has 17 amino acids. Germline V gene data show CDR1 as GTSNPN and CDR2 as SVGIG (reference sequence). V was pared by 3 bases and J by 0 bases, with 11 bases of the junction left unmatched. The CDR3 region is CAWRKWTSRPSTDTQYF. CDR3 DNA sequence: TGTGCCTGGAGGAAATGGACTAGCCGACCTAGCACAGATACGCAGTATTTT.

V usage is TRBV6-1 and J usage is TRBJ2-7; the D is unclear. V was cut by 4 bases and J by 2 bases, with 12 bases left in between. Germline V gene data show CDR1 as MNHNS and CDR2 as SASEGT. CDR3 length: 14 residues. This chain's CDR3 is CASSAPGLPYEQYF. CDR3 nucleotide sequence: TGTGCCAGCAGTGCGCCCGGGCTTCCCTACGAGCAGTACTTC.

The J gene is TRBJ2-1, the V gene TRBV7-2, with a possible D match to TRBD2 (5 bases). The CDR3 extends over 15 amino acids. V was trimmed by 5 bases and J by 0 bases, leaving 11 bases between them. Germline V gives CDR1 SGHTA, CDR2 FQGNSA. The CDR3 protein is CASSHPGFSYNEQFF. The CDR3 DNA is TGTGCCAGCAGCCACCCGGGGTTCTCCTACAATGAGCAGTTCTTC. The complete variable domain, with remaining parts taken from reference TRBV7-2 and TRBJ2-1, reads GAGVSQSPSNKVTEKGKDVELRCDPISGHTALYWYRQSLGQGLEFLIYFQGNSAPDKSGLPSDRFSAERTGGSVSTLTIQRTQQEDSAVYLCASSHPGFSYNEQFFGPGTRLTVL.

This chain links TRBV28 with TRBJ2-5, with 8 bases that match TRBD1. The length of the CDR3 is 15 residues. From germline, CDR1 is MDHEN and CDR2 SYDVKM. The V segment lost 5 bases and the J segment 2 bases; nucleotides outside the gene matches: 7. CDR3 region: CASSLAYRGQETQYF. The CDR3 region has the DNA TGTGCCAGCAGTCTCGCTTACAGGGGGCAAGAGACCCAGTACTTC.

This clone was counted a single time. This rearrangement joins TRBV7-8 to TRBJ2-7, with a weak D call TRBD2 (6 bases). CDR1 SGHVS and CDR2 FQNEAQ come from the germline V gene. This CDR3 comprises 15 residues. Deletions cut 4 bases from V and 2 bases from J, with 15 bases between. CDR3 region: CASSSLDYSAYEQYF. CDR3 coding DNA: TGTGCCAGCAGCTCCCTGGACTACTCAGCCTACGAGCAGTACTTC.

The chain recombines TRBV27 with TRBJ2-7; D tentatively reads TRBD1 or TRBD2 (5 bases each). Germline V gene lookup returns CDR1 MNHEY and CDR2 SMNVEV (reference sequence). The V end lost 6 bases, the J end lost 2 bases, and 14 bases lay between the germline ends. The CDR3 is 14 residues long. The CDR3, as DNA: TGTGCCAGCAGCCGCCGGGACGGCCCCTACGAGCAGTACTTC. Its protein product is CASSRRDGPYEQYF.

J is TRBJ1-2 and V is TRBV4-3, with 7 bases fitting TRBD1. In germline, CDR1 is LGHNA, CDR2 YSLEER. CDR3 size: 14 residues. Trimming at V came to 0 bases and at J to 3 bases, leaving 1 base not matched to a gene. In DNA form, the CDR3 reads TGCGCCAGCAGCCAAGACGGGACAGACTATGGCTACACCTTC. As protein: CASSQDGTDYGYTF.

The chain links TRBV6-1 to TRBJ1-1; D uncertain. The germline gives CDR1 MNHNS, CDR2 SASEGT. V was pared by 0 bases and J by 4 bases, with 6 bases between. The CDR3 has 13 amino acids. This chain's CDR3 is CASSEAGITEAFF. CDR3 in DNA: TGTGCCAGCAGTGAAGCAGGGATCACTGAAGCTTTCTTT.

CDR3 in amino acids: CASSQGTSGEQYF. The CDR3, as DNA: TGCGCCAGCAGCCAAGGGACTAGCGGGGAGCAGTACTTC. The chain carries TRBV4-1 and TRBJ2-7; 11 bases align to TRBD2. The CDR3 consists of 13 residues. The V gene's germline CDR1 is MGHRA and CDR2 YSYEKL. The trim removed 1 base at V and 7 bases at J, leaving 0 bases unmatched.

The CDR3 here is CASRPGTVGTGELFF. The CDR3 DNA reads as TGTGCCAGCAGGCCCGGGACAGTCGGGACCGGGGAGCTGTTTTTT. The rearrangement uses TRBV7-9 and TRBJ2-2, with 7 bases matching TRBD1. V gave up 6 bases and J gave up 5 bases; unmatched junction bases: 9. In germline, CDR1 is SEHNR, CDR2 FQNEAQ (reference sequence). The CDR3 totals 15 residues. The variable domain in full, with the rest retrieved from reference TRBV7-9 and TRBJ2-2, is DTGVSQNPRHKITKRGQNVTFRCDPISEHNRLYWYRQTLGQGPEFLTYFQNEAQLEKSRLLSDRFSAERPKGSFSTLEIQRTEQGDSAMYLCASRPGTVGTGELFFGEGSRLTVL.

This chain joins TRBV28 and TRBJ2-6, with D possibly TRBD1 on 6 matching bases. With 6 bases removed from V and 4 bases from J, the gap between germline ends came to 16 bases. This CDR3 region has 16 residues. The germline V gene encodes CDR1 MDHEN and CDR2 SYDVKM. In DNA, the CDR3 is TGTGCCAGCAGAGTCAACAGGGCTGCAGGGGCCAACGTCCTGACTTTC. Its translation is CASRVNRAAGANVLTF.

The CDR3 reads CASSSDRGNEQYF. The CDR3, as DNA: TGTGCCAGCAGCTCCGACAGGGGAAACGAGCAGTACTTC. The V and J genes are TRBV7-6 and TRBJ2-7, with 8 nucleotides matching TRBD1. CDR1 and CDR2 (germline): SGHVS, FNYEAQ. Germline trimming cut 4 bases from V and 5 bases from J; bases unmatched to any gene: 4. CDR3 length: 13 amino acids.

As DNA, the CDR3 is TGTGCCAGCAGCTTACCCGGCGGAGGCCGAGCCAAAAACATTCAGTACTTC. It translates to CASSLPGGGRAKNIQYF. The chain recombines TRBV5-6 with TRBJ2-4; possibly TRBD2 for D (5 bases). The CDR3 has 17 residues. Trimming pared 2 bases from V and 0 bases from J, leaving 15 bases between. CDR1 is SGHDT and CDR2 is YYEEEE in the germline V gene.